The subject of this entry is one T cell receptor (beta chain). Authors' methods: For nucleated cells, counts were estimated from reference gene primer amplification. The table came from immunoSEQ multiplex PCR; TCRdb's copy has only in-frame clones and leaves some out. From that table come the V and J calls and clone size; the DNA was used to work out D and trimming. The sample has 250,000 to 350,000 clones, 75% to 90% seen once. Trimming pared 4 bases from V and 2 bases from J, leaving 12 bases between. The germline V gene has CDR1 SGDLS and CDR2 YYNGEE. The length of the CDR3 is 14 residues. This sample was included in a study of blood T cell repertoires in COVID-19. Study background: There were acute and convalescent COVID-19 samples, and they came from the United States, Italy and Spain. Nucleic acid was either cDNA or gDNA, and it came from T cells, B-cell-depleted T cells, or PBMCs.

In Seattle, patients joined the study during active infection and were tracked longitudinally. The chain has TRBV9 and TRBJ2-5; D is perhaps TRBD2 (6 bases). This TCR was recovered from a woman in her seventies with COVID-19, enrolled during active disease. Material for sequencing was peripheral blood. CDR3 in amino acids: CASSPRTTQETQYF. As DNA, the CDR3 is TGTGCCAGCAGCCCGAGGACTACACAAGAGACCCAGTACTTC.